These 19 T cell receptor beta chains share one sample of origin, sequenced in a study of T cell changes during pregnancy in multiple sclerosis. Profiling relied on immunoSEQ multiplex PCR, and the TCRdb table lists in-frame clones only, not all of them. Altogether about 73,000 clones are present, about 92% being singletons, with the ten largest covering about 2.5%. This specimen was peripheral blood, taken in the third trimester of pregnancy. The receptors originated from a female donor in good health, enrolled as a control in a pregnancy study.

Turning to this clone: Other DNA sequences from this sample encode an identical CDR3 as well. The chain recombines TRBV29-1 with TRBJ2-3; tentatively, D is TRBD2 (6 bases). Trimming left V 6 bases short and J 1 base short, with 14 bases between. The CDR3 runs to 14 residues. Per the germline V gene, CDR1 is SQVTM and CDR2 is ANQGSEA. CDR3 in amino acids: CSVPSSGRTDTQYF. The CDR3 coding sequence is TGCAGCGTACCAAGTAGCGGTCGCACAGATACGCAGTATTTT.

The chain combines TRBV5-1 with TRBJ2-2; weak D call: TRBD1 (5 bases). CDR1 and CDR2 from the germline V gene are SGHRS and YFSETQ. The CDR3 extends over 15 amino acids. V was trimmed by 7 bases and J by 4 bases, leaving 17 bases between them. The CDR3 protein is CASRNPQGATGELFF. The CDR3, as DNA: TGCGCCAGCCGGAATCCGCAGGGTGCCACCGGGGAGCTGTTTTTT.

This chain links TRBV5-6 with TRBJ2-7; no reliable D call. V gave up 0 bases and J gave up 5 bases, with 6 bases separating them. Germline V gene sequence: CDR1 SGHDT, CDR2 YYEEEE. The CDR3 consists of 12 residues. CDR3 region: CASSLGEDEQYF. The CDR3, as DNA: TGTGCCAGCAGCTTGGGCGAGGACGAGCAGTACTTC.

The chain recombines TRBV2 with TRBJ1-5, with no clear D. Germline loops: CDR1 SNHLY, CDR2 FYNNEI. The ends were cut back, 4 bases at V and 4 bases at J, with 17 bases in the middle. The CDR3 is 16 residues long. In DNA, the CDR3 is TGTGCCAGCAGTGTGACTCCTTACCGAACTAATCAGCCCCAGCATTTT. Its protein product is CASSVTPYRTNQPQHF.

This chain links TRBV5-1 with TRBJ2-7; 12 nucleotides match TRBD1. The CDR3 is 15 residues long. Looked up from germline, CDR1 is SGHRS and CDR2 is YFSETQ. The ends lost 4 bases at V and 7 bases at J; junction bases unmatched: 9. CDR3: CASSVEGQGAYEQYF. DNA of the CDR3: TGCGCCAGCAGCGTAGAGGGACAGGGGGCTTATGAGCAGTACTTC.

Only one count was recorded for this clone. The J gene is TRBJ2-7, the V gene TRBV4-3, with 7 bases aligning to TRBD1. Germline V lookup: CDR1 LGHNA, CDR2 YSLEER. This CDR3 has 16 amino acids. V shed 4 bases, J shed 2 bases, and the junction held 11 bases outside the gene matches. The CDR3 DNA sequence: TGCGCCAGCAGCCCGTCTGACACAGGGGAAACCTACGAGCAGTACTTC. Amino acids: CASSPSDTGETYEQYF.

The chain couples TRBV11-2 to TRBJ1-4, with D possibly matching TRBD1 (6 bases). CDR1 is SGHAT and CDR2 is FQNNGV in the germline V gene. This CDR3 spans 14 amino acids. The ends were cut back, 2 bases at V and 8 bases at J, with 12 bases in the middle. CDR3 residues: CASSLQGGPEKLFF. The DNA of the CDR3 is TGTGCCAGCAGCTTACAAGGGGGACCGGAAAAACTGTTTTTT.

The rearrangement uses TRBV5-1 and TRBJ2-1, with 11 bases fitting TRBD2. J was trimmed by 4 bases and V by 4 bases; bases with no gene match: 7. The CDR3 totals 16 residues. Germline-derived CDR1 and CDR2 are SGHRS and YFSETQ. CDR3 nucleotide sequence: TGCGCCAGCAGCCCGCTTAGCGGGAGGGGATACAATGAGCAGTTCTTC. It translates to CASSPLSGRGYNEQFF.

This chain links TRBV5-6 with TRBJ1-5, with TRBD1 identical over 10 bases. CDR1 is SGHDT and CDR2 is YYEEEE in the germline V gene. V dropped 4 bases and J dropped 4; count of bases not matched to a gene: 8. The CDR3 has 16 amino acids. The CDR3 nucleotides are TGTGCCAGCAGCGTGAATCCGGGACAGGGGAATCAGCCCCAGCATTTT. Amino acids: CASSVNPGQGNQPQHF.

V and J are TRBV11-3 and TRBJ2-3; D possibly corresponds to TRBD2 (7 bases). Trimming pared 2 bases from V and 2 bases from J, leaving 11 bases between. CDR1 is SGHNT, CDR2 YENEEA, per germline. This CDR3 contains 15 residues. CDR3: CASSLKGGSTDTQYF. The CDR3, as DNA: TGTGCCAGCAGCTTAAAGGGGGGGTCCACAGATACGCAGTATTTT.

The rearrangement uses TRBV27 and TRBJ2-1; TRBD2 agrees at 7 bases. V dropped 5 bases and J dropped 5; count of bases not matched to a gene: 15. This CDR3 has 17 residues. Germline-derived CDR1 and CDR2 are MNHEY and SMNVEV (reference sequence). The CDR3 DNA reads TGTGCCAGCAGTCCTCGATCCGGGCGACTAGCAGACAATGAGCAGTTCTTC. Encoded protein: CASSPRSGRLADNEQFF.

V is TRBV27 and J is TRBJ2-2; a weak D match, TRBD2 (7 bases). CDR1 is MNHEY, CDR2 SMNVEV, per germline (reference sequence). The CDR3 is 15 residues long. Deletions cut 3 bases from V and 5 bases from J, with 13 bases between. CDR3 sequence: CASSLEGRGTGELFF. The CDR3 nucleotides are TGTGCCAGCAGTTTGGAAGGGAGGGGGACCGGGGAGCTGTTTTTT.

This chain links TRBV28 with TRBJ1-1; D might be TRBD1 (5 bases). There are 12 residues in the CDR3. With 4 bases removed from V and 5 bases from J, the gap between germline ends came to 8 bases. Germline values: CDR1 MDHEN, CDR2 SYDVKM. Written as DNA, the CDR3 is TGTGCCAGCAGTTCCGGGGGGACTGAAGCTTTCTTT. Protein sequence: CASSSGGTEAFF.

The rearrangement links TRBV27 to TRBJ2-7; the match to TRBD2 covers 8 bases. V lost 5 bases and J lost 4; bases outside the gene matches: 7. Germline CDR1 reads MNHEY; CDR2 reads SMNVEV (reference sequence). This CDR3 has 14 residues. This CDR3 is CASSVSAGVYEQYF. The CDR3 DNA follows: TGTGCCAGCAGTGTGTCAGCGGGAGTTTACGAGCAGTACTTC.

The chain joins TRBV27 to TRBJ1-6; 9 bases line up with TRBD1. Germline V gives CDR1 MNHEY, CDR2 SMNVEV (reference sequence). The CDR3 consists of 17 residues. Trimming at V came to 3 bases and at J to 5 bases, leaving 8 bases not matched to a gene. The CDR3 protein is CASSFGDRAANNSPLHF. In DNA form, the CDR3 reads TGTGCCAGCAGTTTCGGGGACAGGGCAGCGAATAATTCACCCCTCCACTTT.

The chain recombines TRBV28 with TRBJ2-2; the D gene is possibly TRBD1 (5 bases). Trimming removed 3 bases from V and 3 bases from J, with 11 bases in between. This CDR3 contains 15 residues. Germline V gene data show CDR1 as MDHEN and CDR2 as SYDVKM. For the CDR3, the DNA is TGTGCCAGCAGTTTGAGCAGGGCGGACACCGGGGAGCTGTTTTTT. It is translated as CASSLSRADTGELFF.

The chain couples TRBV28 to TRBJ2-7; 7 bases agree with TRBD2. From germline, CDR1 is MDHEN and CDR2 SYDVKM. Losses at the gene ends were 1 base for V and 1 base for J; bases not matched to a gene: 7. This CDR3 has 16 amino acids. The CDR3, as DNA: TGTGCCAGCAGTTTATTAGGCGGGAGCGGATCCTACGAGCAGTACTTC. Its protein product is CASSLLGGSGSYEQYF.

This chain joins TRBV6-5 and TRBJ2-3, with TRBD1 matching over 7 bases. The junction had 6 bases not matched to a gene; V was cut back by 4 bases and J by 2 bases. The CDR3 totals 15 residues. Germline CDR1 and CDR2: MNHEY and SVGAGI. CDR3: CASSFTGANTDTQYF. CDR3 nucleotide sequence: TGTGCCAGCAGTTTCACAGGGGCGAACACAGATACGCAGTATTTT.

This chain links TRBV7-2 with TRBJ1-2, with 7 nucleotides matching TRBD1. J gave up 1 base and V 0 bases, and 5 bases lay outside the gene matches. Per germline, CDR1 SGHTA and CDR2 FQGNSA. The CDR3 length is 16 residues. The CDR3 reads CASSLAVGQLNYGYTF. CDR3 nucleotide sequence: TGTGCCAGCAGCTTAGCGGTGGGACAGCTTAACTATGGCTACACCTTC.